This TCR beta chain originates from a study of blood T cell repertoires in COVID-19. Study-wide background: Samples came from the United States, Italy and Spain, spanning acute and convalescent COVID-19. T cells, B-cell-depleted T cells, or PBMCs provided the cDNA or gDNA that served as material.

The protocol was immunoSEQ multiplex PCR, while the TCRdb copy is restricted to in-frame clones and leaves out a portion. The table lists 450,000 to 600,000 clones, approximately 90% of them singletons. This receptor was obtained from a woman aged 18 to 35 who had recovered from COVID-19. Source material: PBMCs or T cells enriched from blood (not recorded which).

The CDR3 loop reads CASTPFGSSYEQYF. The CDR3 DNA is TGTGCCAGCACCCCCTTCGGGTCCTCCTACGAGCAGTACTTC. The genes are TRBV7-2 and TRBJ2-7, with unresolved D. CDR3 length equals 14 residues. The germline CDR1 and CDR2 sequences are SGHTA and FQGNSA. With 7 bases removed from V and 0 bases from J, the gap between germline ends came to 13 bases.